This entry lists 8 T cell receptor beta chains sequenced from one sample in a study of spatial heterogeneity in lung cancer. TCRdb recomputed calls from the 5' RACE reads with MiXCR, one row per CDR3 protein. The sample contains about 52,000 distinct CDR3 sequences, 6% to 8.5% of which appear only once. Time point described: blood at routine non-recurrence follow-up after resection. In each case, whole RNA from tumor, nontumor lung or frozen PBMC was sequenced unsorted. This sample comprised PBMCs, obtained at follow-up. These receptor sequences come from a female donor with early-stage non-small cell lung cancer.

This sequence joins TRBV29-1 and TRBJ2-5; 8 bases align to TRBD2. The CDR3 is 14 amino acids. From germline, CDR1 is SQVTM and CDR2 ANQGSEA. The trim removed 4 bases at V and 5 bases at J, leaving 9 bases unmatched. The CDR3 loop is CSVAGRAQGETQYF. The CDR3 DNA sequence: TGCAGCGTTGCCGGGAGGGCTCAGGGGGAGACCCAGTACTTC. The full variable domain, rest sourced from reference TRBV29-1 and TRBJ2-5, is SAVISQKPSRDICQRGTSLTIQCQVDSQVTMMFWYRQQPGQSLTLIATANQGSEATYESGFVIDKFPISRPNLTFSTLTVSNMSPEDSSIYLCSVAGRAQGETQYFGPGTRLLVL.

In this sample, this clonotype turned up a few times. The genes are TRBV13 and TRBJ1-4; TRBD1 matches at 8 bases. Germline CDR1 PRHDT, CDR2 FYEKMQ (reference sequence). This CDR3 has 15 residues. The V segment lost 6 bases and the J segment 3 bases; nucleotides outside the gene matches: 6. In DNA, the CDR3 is TGTGCCAGCAGAGCAGGGGGCGCGGCTAATGAAAAACTGTTTTTT. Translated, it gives CASRAGGAANEKLFF.

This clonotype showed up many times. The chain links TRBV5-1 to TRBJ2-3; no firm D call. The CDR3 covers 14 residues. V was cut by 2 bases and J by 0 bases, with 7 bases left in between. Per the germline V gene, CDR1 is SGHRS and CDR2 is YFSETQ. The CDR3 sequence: CASSFRSSTDTQYF. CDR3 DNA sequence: TGCGCCAGCAGCTTTAGGAGTAGCACAGATACGCAGTATTTT.

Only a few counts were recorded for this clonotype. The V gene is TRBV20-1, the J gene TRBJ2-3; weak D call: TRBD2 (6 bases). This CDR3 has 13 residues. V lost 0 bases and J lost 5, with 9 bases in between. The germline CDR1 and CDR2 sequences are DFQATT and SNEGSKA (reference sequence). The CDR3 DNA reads TGCAGTGCTAGAGATGCGGGGATAGATACGCAGTATTTT. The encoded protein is CSARDAGIDTQYF.

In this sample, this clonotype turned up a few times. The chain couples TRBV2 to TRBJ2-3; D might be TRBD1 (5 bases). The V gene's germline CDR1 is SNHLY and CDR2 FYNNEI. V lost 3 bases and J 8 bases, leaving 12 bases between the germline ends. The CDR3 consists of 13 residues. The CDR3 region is CASSEGLESTQYF. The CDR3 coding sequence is TGTGCCAGCAGTGAGGGGCTGGAGAGTACGCAGTATTTT.

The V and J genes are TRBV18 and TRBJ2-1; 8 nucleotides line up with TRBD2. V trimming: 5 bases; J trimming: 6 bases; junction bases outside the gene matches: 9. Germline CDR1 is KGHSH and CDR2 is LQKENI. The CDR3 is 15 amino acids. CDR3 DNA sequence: TGTGCCAGCTCAAGGCGAAGCGGGGGAACCAATGAGCAGTTCTTC. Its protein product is CASSRRSGGTNEQFF.

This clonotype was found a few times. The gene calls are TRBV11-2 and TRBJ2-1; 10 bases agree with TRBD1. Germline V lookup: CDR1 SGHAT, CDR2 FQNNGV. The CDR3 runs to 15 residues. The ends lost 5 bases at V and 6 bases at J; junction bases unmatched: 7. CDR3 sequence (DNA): TGTGCCAGCAGCCGCGACAGGGGGCGCATCAATGAGCAGTTCTTC. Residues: CASSRDRGRINEQFF.

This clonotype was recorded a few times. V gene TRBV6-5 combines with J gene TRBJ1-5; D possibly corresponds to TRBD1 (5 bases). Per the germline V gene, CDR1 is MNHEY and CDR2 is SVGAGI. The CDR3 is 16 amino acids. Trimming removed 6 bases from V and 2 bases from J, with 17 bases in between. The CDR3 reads CASSSGTPKGNQPQHF. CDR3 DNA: TGTGCCAGCAGCTCCGGGACTCCGAAGGGCAATCAGCCCCAGCATTTT.